The T cell receptor beta chain described here comes from a study of T cells after yellow fever vaccination. The CDR3 length is 14 residues. Between the trimmed V and J ends, which lost 0 bases and 5 bases, there was a span of 10 bases. One entry per CDR3 protein, called by TCRdb with MiXCR from the 5' RACE reads. The sample records approximately 300,000 distinct CDR3 sequences, about 9.5% being singletons. Specimen: PBMCs, collected on the day of the first yellow fever vaccination. The source is a man aged 18 to 30 who received the YFV17D yellow fever vaccine. This rearrangement joins TRBV12-3 or TRBV12-4 to TRBJ2-5; possibly TRBD1 for D (5 bases). The DNA for the CDR3 is TGTGCCAGCAGTTTAGCTGGGGCTCCCGAGACCCAGTACTTC. This sequence encodes CASSLAGAPETQYF.